This TCR beta chain was recovered during a study of blood T cells in healthy people across ages. Study in general: Capturing about one barcoded beta molecule per two T cells was achieved by template switching.

The CDR3 consists of 14 residues. Per the germline V gene, CDR1 is SQVTM and CDR2 is ANQGSEA. Trimming took 4 bases from V and 6 from J, leaving 16 bases between them. This clonotype has just a few counts. A second PCR, run for about 6 to 11 cycles, used a sample-barcoded 5' primer plus a J-beta primer mix. Each of the cDNA molecules was tagged by a template-switch adaptor with 12 random nucleotides. TCRdb reanalysed the 5' RACE reads using MiXCR and keeps one entry per CDR3 protein. In the table there are over 950,000 distinct CDR3 sequences, roughly 50% of which are singletons. The J gene is TRBJ2-1, the V gene TRBV29-1; tentatively, D is TRBD1 (5 bases). The sequence came from a woman aged 60 to 75 in good health. The sequenced sample consisted of blood. CDR3 coding DNA: TGCAGCGTTGTAAAGGGGTTCGGTACCAATGAGCAGTTCTTC. Translated: CSVVKGFGTNEQFF.